The rows below give T cell receptor beta chains drawn from one sample of a study of early T cells in non-severe SARS-CoV-2 infection. TCRdb re-called the 5' RACE reads through MiXCR, storing one row per CDR3 protein. The sample records roughly 81,000 distinct CDR3 sequences, less than 8% being singletons. Sequencing used whole blood. These receptors came from an adult who was a healthcare worker with PCR-confirmed SARS-CoV-2 infection or an uninfected control (not recorded which). Each CDR3 is given with its conserved first and last residue. The D gene is left open where the match is weak. Clone size is stated in some rows and not others, as once, few, many or a class when expanded.

D gene	clone size	J gene	V gene	CDR3 protein	CDR3 DNA
TRBD1	few	TRBJ1-1	TRBV6-2/TRBV6-3	CASSGVGQVVEAFF	TGTGCCAGCAGCGGAGTGGGACAGGTCGTTGAAGCTTTCTTT
NA	NA	TRBJ2-1	TRBV24-1	CATSDSGGSSYNEQFF	TGTGCCACCAGTGATTCTGGGGGTAGTTCCTACAATGAGCAGTTCTTC
NA	few	TRBJ2-2	TRBV7-8	CASSPYSGELFF	TGTGCCAGCAGCCCCTATTCCGGGGAGCTGTTTTTT
NA	NA	TRBJ1-1	TRBV25-1	CASRQTGTATNTEAFF	TGTGCCAGCAGGCAAACCGGGACCGCCACGAACACTGAAGCTTTCTTT
NA	many	TRBJ2-1	TRBV24-1	CATSASSYNEQFF	TGTGCCACCAGTGCTTCCAGTTACAATGAGCAGTTCTTC
TRBD1	many	TRBJ2-7	TRBV29-1	CSVEGTGLTEQYF	TGCAGCGTTGAGGGGACAGGACTCACCGAGCAGTACTTC
TRBD1	many	TRBJ2-7	TRBV11-2	CASSLRQGRYEQYF	TGTGCCAGCAGCTTACGACAGGGCAGATACGAGCAGTACTTC
TRBD2	many	TRBJ2-7	TRBV4-2	CASSHSGTSYEQYF	TGTGCCAGCAGCCATAGCGGGACATCCTACGAGCAGTACTTC
NA	few	TRBJ2-7	TRBV5-1	CASSLTGAIGEQYF	TGCGCCAGCAGCTTAACGGGTGCGATTGGGGAGCAGTACTTC
NA	many	TRBJ2-5	TRBV7-2	CASTTQGIAGETQYF	TGTGCCAGCACTACACAGGGGATAGCGGGCGAGACCCAGTACTTC
TRBD1	NA	TRBJ2-7	TRBV7-8	CASSLRQGGHEQYF	TGTGCCAGCAGCTTACGACAGGGGGGCCACGAGCAGTACTTC
TRBD2	many	TRBJ2-7	TRBV28	CASSFTSGGASAEQYF	TGTGCCAGCAGTTTCACTAGCGGGGGGGCCTCGGCCGAGCAGTACTTC
NA	NA	TRBJ2-5	TRBV29-1	CSVEWGDETQYF	TGCAGCGTTGAATGGGGGGACGAGACCCAGTACTTC
NA	NA	TRBJ2-1	TRBV11-2	CASSPNYNEQFF	TGTGCCAGCAGCCCCAATTACAATGAGCAGTTCTTC
TRBD1	few	TRBJ2-1	TRBV6-5	CASRRTGGSYNEQFF	TGTGCCAGCAGGCGGACAGGGGGCTCCTACAATGAGCAGTTCTTC
NA	few	TRBJ2-1	TRBV6-2/TRBV6-3	CASSSPRPEQGHEQFF	TGTGCCAGCAGTTCCCCTCGACCTGAACAGGGCCATGAGCAGTTCTTC
NA	NA	TRBJ2-1	TRBV5-5	CASSLRADNNEQFF	TGTGCCAGCAGCTTGAGGGCGGATAACAATGAGCAGTTCTTC
TRBD1	many	TRBJ2-7	TRBV6-6	CASSYSSGTGYDSYEQYF	TGTGCCAGCAGTTACTCGTCCGGGACAGGGTACGACTCCTACGAGCAGTACTTC
NA	NA	TRBJ1-3	TRBV3-1	CASSQHSTGTSGNTIYF	TGTGCCAGCAGCCAACATAGTACAGGGACCTCTGGAAACACCATATATTTT
NA	NA	TRBJ2-3	TRBV11-2	CASSLIPGSTDTQYF	TGTGCCAGCAGCTTAATACCAGGGAGCACAGATACGCAGTATTTT
NA	NA	TRBJ2-7	TRBV4-2	CASSQDAGQGFEQYF	TGTGCCAGCAGCCAAGATGCGGGCCAGGGTTTCGAGCAGTACTTC
TRBD1	NA	TRBJ1-2	TRBV7-2	CASSHEGQRWFFYGYTF	TGTGCCAGCAGCCATGAGGGACAGCGCTGGTTTTTTTATGGCTACACCTTC
NA	few	TRBJ1-4	TRBV15	CATSLSPTATNEKLFF	TGTGCCACCAGCCTTTCTCCGACGGCAACTAATGAAAAACTGTTTTTT
NA	many	TRBJ2-1	TRBV29-1	CSVEDPPQQFF	TGCAGCGTTGAAGACCCACCCCAGCAGTTCTTC
TRBD1	few	TRBJ2-7	TRBV4-2	CASSHTGQGAEQYF	TGTGCCAGCAGCCACACGGGACAGGGCGCGGAGCAGTACTTC
NA	few	TRBJ2-5	TRBV3-1	CASSHPSRRTQYF	TGTGCCAGCAGCCATCCATCTCGGAGGACCCAGTACTTC
NA	many	TRBJ1-1	TRBV7-6	CASSYELRPTEAFF	TGTGCCAGCAGCTACGAACTCCGGCCCACTGAAGCTTTCTTT
NA	few	TRBJ1-1	TRBV7-9	CASSLYGPNTEAFF	TGTGCCAGCAGCTTATACGGGCCGAACACTGAAGCTTTCTTT
NA	many	TRBJ2-5	TRBV11-2	CASSQRTLQETQYF	TGTGCCAGCAGCCAAAGGACGCTTCAAGAGACCCAGTACTTC
TRBD1	many	TRBJ2-7	TRBV20-1	CSARDRDRVIDEQYF	TGCAGTGCTAGAGATCGGGACAGGGTAATCGACGAGCAGTACTTC
NA	NA	TRBJ1-5	TRBV12-3/TRBV12-4	CASIGLWGQPQHF	TGTGCCAGCATCGGCTTGTGGGGACAGCCCCAGCATTTT
TRBD1	NA	TRBJ1-2	TRBV27	CASSFPGGGYTF	TGTGCCAGCAGTTTCCCAGGGGGAGGCTACACCTTC
TRBD1	many	TRBJ1-5	TRBV6-1	CASTLNGQGVQPQHF	TGTGCCAGCACCCTGAACGGGCAGGGGGTTCAGCCCCAGCATTTT
TRBD1	many	TRBJ2-2	TRBV24-1	CATSDRGRSYTGELFF	TGTGCCACCTCGGACAGGGGGCGTTCGTACACCGGGGAGCTGTTTTTT
TRBD1	NA	TRBJ2-7	TRBV20-1	CSARAGQGKLVYEQYF	TGCAGTGCTAGAGCGGGACAGGGTAAACTCGTCTACGAGCAGTACTTC
TRBD1	many	TRBJ2-7	TRBV6-5	CASSLAGTGRYEQYF	TGTGCCAGCAGTCTTGCGGGGACAGGGAGGTACGAGCAGTACTTC
NA	few	TRBJ2-5	TRBV29-1	CSVDPDSFEETQYF	TGCAGCGTAGACCCGGACAGCTTTGAAGAGACCCAGTACTTC
NA	once	TRBJ2-5	TRBV20-1	CSAERGAETQYF	TGCAGTGCAGAGAGAGGGGCAGAGACCCAGTACTTC
TRBD1	many	TRBJ1-2	TRBV18	CASSPNGQGRAYGYTF	TGTGCCAGCTCACCTAACGGACAGGGACGGGCCTATGGCTACACCTTC
TRBD1	few	TRBJ1-2	TRBV12-3/TRBV12-4	CASSFWDRTGYTF	TGTGCCAGCAGTTTTTGGGACAGGACGGGCTACACCTTC
TRBD1	few	TRBJ2-7	TRBV6-2/TRBV6-3	CASKPSRGTGSYEQYF	TGTGCCAGCAAACCGTCCAGGGGGACAGGATCCTACGAGCAGTACTTC